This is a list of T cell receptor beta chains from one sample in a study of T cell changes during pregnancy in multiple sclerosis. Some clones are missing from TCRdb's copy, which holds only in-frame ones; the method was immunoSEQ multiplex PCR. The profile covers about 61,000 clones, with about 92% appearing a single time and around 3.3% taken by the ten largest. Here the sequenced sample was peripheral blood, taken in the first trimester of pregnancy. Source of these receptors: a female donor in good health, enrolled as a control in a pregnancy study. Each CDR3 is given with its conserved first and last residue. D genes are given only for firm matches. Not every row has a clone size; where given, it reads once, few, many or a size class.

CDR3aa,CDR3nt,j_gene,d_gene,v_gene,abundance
CASSPWDGGRTEAFF,TGTGCCAGCAGCCCTTGGGACGGTGGGAGGACTGAAGCTTTCTTT,TRBJ1-1,-,TRBV4-2,-
CASSLAREGDEQYF,TGTGCCAGCAGCTTGGCCAGGGAAGGAGACGAGCAGTACTTC,TRBJ2-7,-,TRBV11-3,-
CASSIVDRTEKLFF,TGTGCCAGTAGTATAGTGGACAGGACTGAAAAACTGTTTTTT,TRBJ1-4,TRBD1,TRBV19,many
CASSLETGTGANVLTF,TGTGCCAGCAGCTTGGAAACAGGGACTGGGGCCAACGTCCTGACTTTC,TRBJ2-6,-,TRBV5-8,-
CAIGSERGNQPQHF,TGTGCCATCGGTTCAGAACGGGGCAATCAGCCCCAGCATTTT,TRBJ1-5,-,TRBV10-3,-
CASSLDTSTSYNEQFF,TGTGCCAGCAGCTTAGACACTAGCACCTCCTACAATGAGCAGTTCTTC,TRBJ2-1,-,TRBV7-9,-
CASSLAGGGVIGTQYF,TGTGCCAGCAGCTTAGCGGGTGGGGGGGTGATAGGAACGCAGTATTTT,TRBJ2-3,TRBD2,TRBV7-2,once
CASRRTGEEKLFF,TGTGCCAGTAGACGGACAGGGGAAGAAAAACTGTTTTTT,TRBJ1-4,TRBD1,TRBV19,once
CASSVGQVATNEKLFF,TGTGCCAGCAGCGTAGGACAGGTAGCAACTAATGAAAAACTGTTTTTT,TRBJ1-4,-,TRBV9,-
CASSFGGDYGYTF,TGTGCCAGCAGCTTCGGGGGGGACTATGGCTACACCTTC,TRBJ1-2,-,TRBV5-6,-
CSVRGETQYF,TGCAGTGTGCGGGGCGAGACCCAGTACTTC,TRBJ2-5,-,TRBV20-1,-
CASSLVQGNTEAFF,TGTGCCAGCAGCTTAGTACAGGGAAACACTGAAGCTTTCTTT,TRBJ1-1,-,TRBV7-8,-
CASSVLDRNTGELFF,TGTGCCAGCAGCGTATTGGACAGGAACACCGGGGAGCTGTTTTTT,TRBJ2-2,-,TRBV9,-
CASSTPGTGAPRRNTEAFF,TGTGCCAGCAGCACACCCGGGACAGGAGCTCCCCGGAGGAACACTGAAGCTTTCTTT,TRBJ1-1,TRBD1,TRBV7-8,once
CASRRQREETQYF,TGTGCCAGCAGGAGACAGCGGGAAGAGACCCAGTACTTC,TRBJ2-5,-,TRBV21-1,-
CASSPEGGRTGELFF,TGTGCCAGCAGCCCGGAGGGCGGGAGAACCGGGGAGCTGTTTTTT,TRBJ2-2,TRBD2,TRBV7-8,-
CASSPGTGGNYGYTF,TGCGCCAGCAGCCCGGGGACAGGGGGCAACTATGGCTACACCTTC,TRBJ1-2,TRBD1,TRBV5-1,-
CASPVEGGDGGYTF,TGTGCCAGCCCCGTCGAGGGAGGGGATGGTGGCTACACCTTC,TRBJ1-2,-,TRBV21-1,-
CASSRGHSGANVLTF,TGTGCCAGCAGCCGGGGACACTCTGGGGCCAACGTCCTGACTTTC,TRBJ2-6,-,TRBV7-2,-
CASSYSGNNQPQHF,TGTGCCAGCAGTTACTCGGGCAACAATCAGCCCCAGCATTTT,TRBJ1-5,-,TRBV6-6,-
CASSQARSTSGITDTQYF,TGTGCCAGCAGCCAAGCCCGATCGACTAGCGGTATCACAGATACGCAGTATTTT,TRBJ2-3,TRBD2,TRBV4-2,-
CASSDRDRISNQPQHF,TGTGCCAGCAGCGACCGGGACAGGATAAGCAATCAGCCCCAGCATTTT,TRBJ1-5,TRBD1,TRBV7-8,few
CASSDLVGASQPQHF,TGTGCCAGTAGTGACCTAGTAGGGGCAAGTCAGCCCCAGCATTTT,TRBJ1-5,-,TRBV19,-
CASSPDRGYSYEQYF,TGTGCCAGCAGTCCGGACAGGGGGTACTCCTACGAGCAGTACTTC,TRBJ2-7,TRBD1,TRBV27,-
CSVVTTGDGYTF,TGCAGCGTTGTTACGACAGGTGATGGCTACACCTTC,TRBJ1-2,-,TRBV29-1,-
CASSSRDSLNTGELFF,TGTGCCAGCAGCTCTAGGGACAGCCTAAACACCGGGGAGCTGTTTTTT,TRBJ2-2,TRBD1,TRBV6-6,-
CASSEPGDRVNEQYF,TGTGCCAGCAGTGAGCCGGGGGACAGGGTCAACGAGCAGTACTTC,TRBJ2-7,TRBD1,TRBV6-1,-
CASSTPDGRSYNEQFF,TGTGCCAGCAGCACCCCGGACGGGAGGAGCTACAATGAGCAGTTCTTC,TRBJ2-1,TRBD2,TRBV5-4,-
CASRRQPWDEKLFF,TGTGCCAGCAGACGACAGCCTTGGGATGAAAAACTGTTTTTT,TRBJ1-4,-,TRBV6-6,-
CATSPSGGEDQPQHF,TGTGCCACCTCCCCCTCGGGAGGAGAGGATCAGCCCCAGCATTTT,TRBJ1-5,-,TRBV28,-
CASSISSSDTQYF,TGTGCCAGTAGTATAAGTAGTTCAGATACGCAGTATTTT,TRBJ2-3,-,TRBV19,-
CASSMVPAAGNTIYF,TGTGCCAGTAGTATGGTCCCGGCGGCCGGAAACACCATATATTTT,TRBJ1-3,-,TRBV19,-
CASSDAGTGVSKQFF,TGTGCCAGCAGCGACGCCGGGACAGGGGTTTCGAAGCAGTTCTTC,TRBJ2-1,TRBD1,TRBV11-3,once
CASSQEGPGQGIYEQYF,TGCGCCAGCAGCCAAGAAGGGCCAGGACAGGGGATATACGAGCAGTACTTC,TRBJ2-7,TRBD1,TRBV4-3,-
CASSLGPTGGGYEQYF,TGCGCCAGCAGCTTGGGGCCCACAGGGGGCGGTTACGAGCAGTACTTC,TRBJ2-7,TRBD1,TRBV5-1,few
CASRQGGNTGELFF,TGCGCCAGCCGACAGGGGGGTAACACCGGGGAGCTGTTTTTT,TRBJ2-2,TRBD1,TRBV5-1,once
CASSLPGQGVSPLHF,TGCGCCAGCAGCCTACCGGGACAGGGGGTTTCACCCCTCCACTTT,TRBJ1-6,TRBD1,TRBV5-1,-
CATTSGVEAGELFF,TGTGCCACCACCAGCGGGGTAGAAGCCGGGGAGCTGTTTTTT,TRBJ2-2,TRBD2,TRBV5-4,once
CASSPYAQGAAFF,TGTGCCAGCAGCCCCTATGCGCAGGGTGCAGCTTTCTTT,TRBJ1-1,-,TRBV7-8,-
CASSSRFTDTQYF,TGTGCCAGCAGTTCCAGGTTCACAGATACGCAGTATTTT,TRBJ2-3,-,TRBV6-5,-
CASSAGTGETDTQYF,TGTGCCAGCAGTGCAGGGACAGGGGAAACAGATACGCAGTATTTT,TRBJ2-3,TRBD1,TRBV6-4,-
CAWSVLSRGPQHF,TGTGCCTGGAGTGTACTGTCCCGTGGGCCCCAGCATTTT,TRBJ1-5,-,TRBV30,-
CASSSRRGIFQETQYF,TGTGCCAGCAGCTCGCGCAGGGGTATATTCCAAGAGACCCAGTACTTC,TRBJ2-5,-,TRBV11-2,-
CASSPGLADTGELFF,TGTGCCAGCAGTCCCGGACTAGCGGATACCGGGGAGCTGTTTTTT,TRBJ2-2,TRBD2,TRBV28,-
CASSSGNEQYF,TGTGCCAGCAGCTCAGGGAACGAGCAGTACTTC,TRBJ2-7,-,TRBV2,-
CASSQEGYLAKNIQYF,TGTGCCAGCAGCCAGGAGGGGTACCTAGCCAAAAACATTCAGTACTTC,TRBJ2-4,-,TRBV9,-
CASSSRCPVPWNTEAFF,TGTGCCAGCAGCTCCCGGTGTCCTGTCCCCTGGAACACTGAAGCTTTCTTT,TRBJ1-1,-,TRBV12-1,-
CASRLGTGSGNTIYF,TGTGCCAGCAGGCTAGGGACAGGCTCTGGAAACACCATATATTTT,TRBJ1-3,TRBD1,TRBV6-5,-
CASSPGHGYEKLFF,TGTGCCAGCAGCCCAGGACATGGATACGAAAAACTGTTTTTT,TRBJ1-4,-,TRBV9,-
CASSRKDSHNQPQHF,TGTGCCAGCAGCCGGAAGGACAGCCACAATCAGCCCCAGCATTTT,TRBJ1-5,-,TRBV6-1,-
CASRTGGNTGELFF,TGCGCCAGCAGGACAGGGGGCAACACCGGGGAGCTGTTTTTT,TRBJ2-2,TRBD1,TRBV5-1,-
CASSLAPDGGELFF,TGTGCCAGCAGTCTAGCTCCGGACGGCGGGGAGCTGTTTTTT,TRBJ2-2,-,TRBV6-4,-
CASRTGIYGYTF,TGTGCCAGCAGAACAGGGATCTATGGCTACACCTTC,TRBJ1-2,-,TRBV25-1,-
CSVADKLYNEQFF,TGCAGCGTTGCAGACAAGCTATACAATGAGCAGTTCTTC,TRBJ2-1,-,TRBV29-1,-
CASSLVEAIGSPYEQYF,TGTGCCAGCAGCTTAGTTGAAGCTATCGGGAGCCCCTACGAGCAGTACTTC,TRBJ2-7,-,TRBV7-2,-
CASGLIPLEQYF,TGTGCCAGCGGGCTTATCCCTCTTGAGCAGTACTTC,TRBJ2-7,-,TRBV6-1,-
CATSRGRTSLTNEQFF,TGTGCCACCAGCAGAGGCCGGACTAGCCTGACCAATGAGCAGTTCTTC,TRBJ2-1,TRBD2,TRBV15,-
CASSYRNTEAFF,TGTGCCAGCAGCTACAGGAACACTGAAGCTTTCTTT,TRBJ1-1,-,TRBV11-3,-
CSAYRVREQYF,TGCAGTGCGTACAGGGTTAGGGAGCAGTACTTC,TRBJ2-7,-,TRBV20-1,-
CASSLEGLVIETQYF,TGTGCCAGCAGTTTAGAGGGACTTGTTATCGAGACCCAGTACTTC,TRBJ2-5,-,TRBV28,-